Below, 20 T cell receptor beta chains from the same sample are listed, as sequenced in a study of regulatory T cells in long-lasting Graves disease. Time point defined: newly diagnosed GD, antithyroid drugs for less than 3 months. The TCR library was made from RNA extracted from PBMCs. Sequencing libraries for TCR beta were prepared with iRepertoire HTBI primers and Arm-PCR of CDR3 regions. TCRdb passed the multiplex PCR reads through MiXCR, listing each CDR3 protein once. Of some 410,000 distinct CDR3 sequences listed, around 15% are singletons. The same sample was also used in a study of T cells in Graves' hyperthyroidism and ophthalmopathy.

The source was peripheral blood mononuclear cells (PBMCs), collected at new diagnosis, from a patient treated with antithyroid drugs. The source is a woman under 40 with Graves disease.

The V gene is TRBV2, the J gene TRBJ1-6; D gene ambiguous. The germline gives CDR1 SNHLY, CDR2 FYNNEI. Trimming left V 2 bases short and J 5 bases short, with 19 bases between. This CDR3 comprises 18 residues. The CDR3 loop reads CASSEIGSAVRNNSPLHF. The CDR3 nucleotides are TGTGCCAGCAGTGAAATCGGATCTGCCGTGAGGAATAATTCACCCCTCCACTTT.

This chain connects TRBV6-2 or TRBV6-3 to TRBJ2-3; 7 bases map to TRBD1. Germline V gene data show CDR1 as MNHEY and CDR2 as SVGEGT. V trimming: 0 bases; J trimming: 5 bases; junction bases outside the gene matches: 8. The CDR3 contains 16 residues. This CDR3 reads CASSYSIRQGVDTQYF. The CDR3 bases are TGTGCCAGCAGTTACTCGATAAGGCAGGGGGTAGATACGCAGTATTTT.

In this sample, this clonotype turned up many times. The chain combines TRBV7-3 with TRBJ2-4, with D possibly matching TRBD2 (7 bases). Trimming stripped 5 bases from V and 5 bases from J, with 13 bases between. This CDR3 is 14 amino acids long. Per the germline V gene, CDR1 is SGHTA and CDR2 is FQGTGA. CDR3 protein: CASSPGGGENIQYF. CDR3 in DNA: TGTGCCAGCAGCCCGGGCGGGGGCGAAAACATTCAGTACTTC.

This clonotype was counted ten times or more. This sequence joins TRBV20-1 and TRBJ2-1, with 8 bases fitting TRBD2. V lost 6 bases, J lost 1 base, and 8 bases stayed unmatched. This CDR3 spans 15 amino acids. Germline assignment: CDR1 DFQATT and CDR2 SNEGSKA (reference sequence). Here the CDR3 reads CSARPAGASYNEQFF. The CDR3 DNA follows: TGCAGTGCCAGACCAGCGGGAGCTTCCTACAATGAGCAGTTCTTC.

The gene calls are TRBV12-3 or TRBV12-4 and TRBJ1-5, with TRBD1 matching 7 bases. V gave up 2 bases and J gave up 7 bases; unmatched junction bases: 8. CDR3 length: 15 residues. CDR3 sequence (DNA): TGTGCCAGCAGTTTATTAGGACAGACAGGGCAGCCCCAGCATTTT. Its protein product is CASSLLGQTGQPQHF.

This clonotype was counted at least ten times. V gene TRBV6-1 combines with J gene TRBJ2-2; 7 bases fit TRBD1. The germline gives CDR1 MNHNS, CDR2 SASEGT. The CDR3 length is 15 residues. With V trimmed by 7 bases and J by 3 bases, 8 bases remained unmatched. CDR3 bases: TGTGCCAGCAACATAGGGACAGCATACACCGGGGAGCTGTTTTTT. Encoded protein: CASNIGTAYTGELFF.

In the case of this clonotype: A much larger clone is a single base away; this may be a read error. The J gene is TRBJ1-3, the V gene TRBV2; D gene uncertain. The CDR3 length is 13 residues. Germline CDR1 SNHLY, CDR2 FYNNEI. CDR3 nucleotide sequence: TGTGCCAGCAGTGGGGGTGGAGGAAACACCACATATTTT. Translating it yields CASSGGGGNTTYF.

The chain uses TRBV5-1 and TRBJ1-4; a weak D match, TRBD1 (6 bases). Trimming left V 3 bases short and J 0 bases short, with 21 bases between. The CDR3 totals 19 residues. Germline V gene sequence: CDR1 SGHRS, CDR2 YFSETQ. The CDR3 sequence: CASSWDPGHETATNEKLFF. The CDR3, as DNA: TGCGCCAGCAGCTGGGACCCGGGACATGAAACGGCAACTAATGAAAAACTGTTTTTT. Filled out from reference TRBV5-1 and TRBJ1-4, the complete variable domain reads KAGVTQTPRYLIKTRGQQVTLSCSPISGHRSVSWYQQTPGQGLQFLFEYFSETQRNKGNFPGRFSGRQFSNSRSEMNVSTLELGDSALYLCASSWDPGHETATNEKLFFGSGTQLSVL.

This clonotype was picked up a small number of times. V is TRBV11-1 and J is TRBJ2-1; 9 nucleotides match TRBD1. V was pared by 6 bases and J by 5 bases, with 8 bases of the junction left unmatched. This CDR3 comprises 15 residues. The germline V gene has CDR1 SGHAT and CDR2 FQDESV (reference sequence). The CDR3 DNA sequence: TGTGCCAGCAGGGAGACAGGGGGAAGCCACAATGAGCAGTTCTTC. As protein: CASRETGGSHNEQFF.

This sequence joins TRBV2 and TRBJ1-5; D remains ambiguous. The CDR3 has 16 amino acids. CDR1 and CDR2 (germline): SNHLY, FYNNEI. The V and J ends lost 4 bases and 3 bases respectively, with 16 bases between them. The CDR3 is CASSVVGSGYNQPQHF. CDR3 nucleotide sequence: TGTGCCAGCAGTGTCGTAGGGTCAGGATACAATCAGCCCCAGCATTTT.

Worth noting for this clonotype: A single base separates this from a much larger clone, so it may be a read error. J is TRBJ2-1 and V is TRBV27; 7 positions match TRBD1. The CDR3 totals 16 residues. Germline V CDR1 and CDR2: MNHEY, SMNVEV (reference sequence). CDR3 region: CASSSLTGPGGDEQLF. CDR3 nucleotide sequence: TGTGCCAGCAGTTCCCTGACAGGGCCAGGAGGAGATGAGCAGCTCTTC.

This clonotype has at least ten counts. The chain has TRBV27 and TRBJ2-1; a weak D match, TRBD2 (6 bases). Germline V gives CDR1 MNHEY, CDR2 SMNVEV (reference sequence). Trimming cost V 3 bases and J 8 bases, with 26 bases left between them. This CDR3 has 18 amino acids. The CDR3 region has the DNA TGTGCCAGCAGTTTCCCCGGGCTTTATCGGGAGAGGTGTGATGAGCAGTTCTTC. Its translation is CASSFPGLYRERCDEQFF.

The chain is built from TRBV5-1 and TRBJ2-1; 10 bases map to TRBD1. Trimming removed 7 bases from V and 1 base from J; junction bases left unmatched: 5. From germline, CDR1 is SGHRS and CDR2 YFSETQ. CDR3 length: 15 residues. The CDR3 DNA sequence: TGCGCCAGCGCGCCGGGACAGGGGTCCTACAATGAGCAGTTCTTC. Translation gives CASAPGQGSYNEQFF.

This clonotype was recorded at least ten times. The J gene is TRBJ1-2, the V gene TRBV28; 7 bases align to TRBD1. With 4 bases clipped from V and 5 bases from J, the junction kept 10 bases outside the gene matches. The length of the CDR3 is 15 residues. Germline V CDR1 and CDR2: MDHEN, SYDVKM. As DNA, the CDR3 is TGTGCCAGCAGTTCGCCGCAAGGGGGCCCTTATGGCTACACCTTC. This encodes CASSSPQGGPYGYTF.

V gene TRBV9 combines with J gene TRBJ1-1; D gene uncertain. CDR1 and CDR2 (germline): SGDLS, YYNGEE. The CDR3 runs 15 residues. Trimming left V 3 bases short and J 1 base short, with 13 bases between. CDR3 protein: CASSAHPGPNTEAFF. DNA for the CDR3: TGTGCCAGCAGCGCCCACCCCGGTCCGAACACTGAAGCTTTCTTT.

At least ten counts were recorded for this clonotype. The chain recombines TRBV11-2 with TRBJ1-6, with D unclear. The CDR3 runs to 13 residues. Germline CDR1 reads SGHAT; CDR2 reads FQNNGV. The V gene lost 1 base and the J gene lost 12 bases, with 10 bases spanning the gap. DNA of the CDR3: TGTGCCAGCAGCTTAGCAACGGAACTACCCCTCCACTTT. It yields the protein CASSLATELPLHF. The full variable domain, rest sourced from reference TRBV11-2 and TRBJ1-6, is EAGVAQSPRYKIIEKRQSVAFWCNPISGHATLYWYQQILGQGPKLLIQFQNNGVVDDSQLPKDRFSAERLKGVDSTLKIQPAKLEDSAVYLCASSLATELPLHFGNGTRLTVT.

This clonotype was counted many times. CDR3 sequence: CASSLEGERETQYF. The CDR3 DNA reads as TGTGCCAGCAGCTTAGAGGGTGAGAGGGAGACCCAGTACTTC. The chain employs TRBV7-9 and TRBJ2-5; no definite D call. CDR3 length: 14 amino acids. CDR1 and CDR2 from the germline V gene are SEHNR and FQNEAQ (reference sequence). V lost 1 base to trimming and J lost 5 bases, with 11 bases between them.

Many counts were recorded for this clonotype. V and J are TRBV27 and TRBJ2-7; D unclear. V was pared by 8 bases and J by 8 bases, with 16 bases between. The CDR3 has 12 residues. Germline V gene sequence: CDR1 MNHEY, CDR2 SMNVEV (reference sequence). CDR3 sequence: CASWNEGHQQYF. The CDR3 DNA follows: TGTGCCAGCTGGAACGAAGGGCACCAGCAGTACTTC.

This chain links TRBV20-1 with TRBJ2-7, with 12 nucleotides matching TRBD2. This CDR3 is 15 amino acids long. The V gene end was trimmed by 6 bases and the J gene end by 5 bases; junction bases not matched to a gene: 11. Germline CDR1 DFQATT, CDR2 SNEGSKA (reference sequence). The CDR3 DNA reads as TGCAGTGCCAAACCGACTAGCGGGAGTTTCGACGAGCAGTACTTC. This sequence encodes CSAKPTSGSFDEQYF.

This chain connects TRBV7-9 to TRBJ1-3; a weak D match, TRBD1 (5 bases). The CDR3 spans 16 residues. V was clipped by 6 bases and J by 0 bases, with 15 bases between them. Looked up from germline, CDR1 is SEHNR and CDR2 is FQNEAQ (reference sequence). CDR3 in DNA: TGTGCCAGCAGGCCCAGCGGGGGGAACTCTGGAAACACCATATATTTT. Translation gives CASRPSGGNSGNTIYF.